One and the same sample provided the 8 T cell receptor beta chains below, sequenced in a study of blood T cell repertoires in COVID-19 (dated by TCRdb to the early 2020s). Libraries came from the immunoSEQ multiplex PCR assay. In TCRdb, the immuneACCESS table is reduced to in-frame sequences with V and J assigned. These tables do not hold every clone; where another copy was compared, an unresolved V gene accounts for under half, and the others remain unexplained. The sample table holds some 190,000 clones, of which approximately 85% were seen once. The ten largest clones capture approximately 5.1% of the sample. The sample was peripheral blood. The receptors were gathered from a woman in her 70s with active or convalescent COVID-19.

Points on this clone: The identical CDR3 is also encoded by other nucleotide sequences in the sample. This chain uses TRBV11-2 with TRBJ2-7; the match to TRBD2 covers 8 bases. After removal of 1 base from V and 3 bases from J, the junction contained 2 bases not matched to a gene. CDR3 length: 14 residues. Germline V gene lookup returns CDR1 SGHAT and CDR2 FQNNGV. Here the CDR3 DNA reads TGTGCCAGCAGCTTAGCGGGAGGGGGCTACGAGCAGTACTTC. Amino acids: CASSLAGGGYEQYF.

This clone has a single count. J is TRBJ2-7 and V is TRBV29-1; 8 bases match TRBD2. V lost 1 base and J lost 2; bases outside the gene matches: 4. Germline CDR1 reads SQVTM; CDR2 reads ANQGSEA. The CDR3 covers 14 residues. CDR3 in amino acids: CSVEVSGKPYEQYF. In DNA, the CDR3 is TGCAGCGTTGAAGTTAGCGGGAAGCCCTACGAGCAGTACTTC.

The CDR3 spells CASSLGQGNTRETQYF. DNA for the CDR3: TGTGCCAGCAGCCTAGGACAGGGAAACACAAGAGAGACCCAGTACTTC. This sequence joins TRBV5-4 and TRBJ2-5; 8 positions agree with TRBD1. CDR3 size: 16 residues. V trimming: 4 bases; J trimming: 4 bases; junction bases outside the gene matches: 12. CDR1 and CDR2 from the germline V gene are SGHNT and YYREEE (reference sequence).

The chain uses TRBV7-2 and TRBJ2-5; 12 nucleotides match TRBD2. Germline values: CDR1 SGHTA, CDR2 FQGNSA. With 4 bases clipped from V and 5 bases from J, the junction kept 8 bases outside the gene matches. This CDR3 spans 16 amino acids. The CDR3 DNA follows: TGTGCCAGCAGCTCTAGCGGGAGGGGGGTTAGGGAGACCCAGTACTTC. It yields the protein CASSSSGRGVRETQYF.

The chain uses TRBV13 and TRBJ2-3; tentative D call: TRBD2 (6 bases). Germline V gene sequence: CDR1 PRHDT, CDR2 FYEKMQ (reference sequence). V was pared by 1 base and J by 0 bases, with 8 bases between. This CDR3 has 15 residues. CDR3 sequence reads: CASSLVGSSTDTQYF. The DNA of the CDR3 is TGTGCCAGCAGCTTAGTCGGGAGTAGCACAGATACGCAGTATTTT.

This chain uses TRBV9 with TRBJ1-3; D gene ambiguous. Germline values: CDR1 SGDLS, CDR2 YYNGEE. V was shortened by 2 bases and J by 0 bases, with 3 bases between the two germline ends. This CDR3 is built from 13 residues. CDR3 sequence reads: CASSVNSGNTIYF. Written as DNA, the CDR3 is TGTGCCAGCAGCGTTAACTCTGGAAACACCATATATTTT.

V usage is TRBV6-5 and J usage is TRBJ2-7; TRBD1 agrees at 8 bases. Per germline, CDR1 MNHEY and CDR2 SVGAGI. The V and J ends lost 7 bases and 12 bases, in that order; junction bases with no gene match: 11. The CDR3 sequence is 12 residues long. CDR3 DNA sequence: TGTGCCAGCACCGGGACAGGAAACACAAGGTACTTC. Translating gives CASTGTGNTRYF.

The chain joins TRBV7-6 to TRBJ2-3, with 8 bases aligning to TRBD2. The CDR3 loop spans 15 amino acids. CDR1 SGHVS and CDR2 FNYEAQ come from the germline V gene. With 5 bases clipped from V and 2 bases from J, the junction kept 6 bases outside the gene matches. The CDR3 here is CASSRLTSVTDTQYF. In nucleotides, the CDR3 is TGTGCCAGCAGCCGCCTGACTAGCGTCACAGATACGCAGTATTTT.